The entry below gives a single T cell receptor beta chain sequence along with its context. Its antigen is currently unknown. CDR1 is SNHLY, CDR2 FYNNEI, per germline. This CDR3 has 14 amino acids. Deletions cut 6 bases from V and 0 bases from J, with 11 bases between. This specimen comes from a study of memory CD4+ T cells and cytomegalovirus serostatus. Whole-study findings and limits: About two fifths of the roughly 150 known CMV-associated TCRbeta sequences appeared in CD4+ memory.

The sort gate was single viable CD3+CD4+CD8-CD45RO+ cells for memory CD4+ T cells. Only in-frame clones appear in the TCRdb table, and some are missing; sequencing was by immunoSEQ multiplex PCR. The table includes approximately 88,000 clones, around 80% detected once. Sequenced input: memory CD4+ T cells from blood. The chain is built from TRBV2 and TRBJ1-2; tentative D call: TRBD1 (6 bases). The source is an adult in good health and CMV-seropositive. In DNA, the CDR3 is TGTGCCAGCAGGCAGGGGACTACTAACTATGGCTACACCTTC. It yields the protein CASRQGTTNYGYTF.